This is a list of T cell receptor beta chains from one sample in a study of shared clonotypes between healthy human individuals. TCRdb keeps only in-frame clones here, not all; method: immunoSEQ multiplex PCR. Among 2,500,000 or so clones, 85% to 95% were seen once, and the ten largest hold 0.3% to 0.4%. Specimen: naive CD4+ T cells from PBMCs. The receptors stem from a man between 18 and 35 years old in good health. Some clones in this sample may be carry-over from other donors' samples. CDR3s include the opening cysteine and the closing phenylalanine or tryptophan.

>TRBJ2-2|TRBV18
CASSPSYTGELFF
>TRBJ2-7|TRBV27
CASSLSVPPHEQYF
>TRBJ2-7|TRBV19
CASSSWTGRDEQYF
>TRBJ2-2|TRBV28
CASSMGGTHSGELFF
>TRBJ2-3|TRBV18
CASSPLWTASSTDTQYF
>TRBJ1-1|TRBV15
CATVWDRGPGTEAFF
>TRBJ2-7|TRBV28
CASSISYEQYF
>TRBJ2-6|TRBV7-2
CASSRRVSGANVLTF
>TRBJ2-4|TRBV4-3
CASSPGQIGAKNIQYF
>TRBJ2-7|TRBV5-1
CASSLILQGSEQYF
>TRBJ2-1|TRBV6-1
CASREGLAYNEQFF
>TRBJ1-2|TRBV6-1
CASSEAGGDRDDYGYTF
>TRBJ1-5|TRBV6-5
CASKRGGALQPQHF
>TRBJ2-2|TRBV5-4
CASSLGGRANTGELFF
>TRBJ2-1|TRBV11-2
CASSSSLAGGYNEQFF
>TRBJ2-3|TRBV28
CASSLELAGETDTQYF
>TRBJ2-3|TRBV7-7
CASSLDGGPTDTQYF
>TRBJ2-1|TRBV5-1
CASNPQNYNEQFF
>TRBJ1-4|TRBV7-9
CASSYGPSGDEKLFF
>TRBJ2-5|TRBV11-2
CASSDRGSGRAGLGETQYF
>TRBJ1-1|TRBV18
CASSQNRVAEAFF
>TRBJ1-1|TRBV12-5
CASGPSVHTEAFF
>TRBJ2-3|TRBV19
CASSFGGRRGDTQYF
>TRBJ1-2|TRBV5-1
CASSLASDANYGYTF
>TRBJ2-1|TRBV7-8
CASSLAGPPRSSYNEQFF
>TRBJ2-3|TRBV6-1
CASIVGGQTTDTQYF
>TRBJ2-1|TRBV5-1
CASSLAPGNEQFF
>TRBJ1-1|TRBV5-1
CASSTSDRVHTEAFF
>TRBJ1-2|TRBV7-3
CASSFWDGDGYTF
>TRBJ2-3|TRBV5-1
CASSLDPAGITDTQYF
>TRBJ1-2|TRBV6-1
CASRTGGNYGYTF
>TRBJ2-1|TRBV19
CASSIMTPDNEQFF
>TRBJ1-1|TRBV27
CASGFYGRGSTEAFF
>TRBJ2-5|TRBV2
CASSEREYQETQYF
>TRBJ2-7|TRBV6-5
CASSYQLASPYEQYF
>TRBJ1-2|TRBV5-4
CASSSAPSRIYNYGYTF
>TRBJ2-7|TRBV27
CASSRTELAYEQYF
>TRBJ2-3|TRBV5-1
CASSAGQASTDTQYF
>TRBJ1-1|TRBV28
CASSLRSEAFF
>TRBJ2-7|TRBV6-5
CASRTSGSYSYEQYF
>TRBJ1-1|TRBV5-1
CASSYTFRYIQVGTEAFF
>TRBJ2-7|TRBV4-2
CASSQDLGTGPGEQYF
>TRBJ2-3|TRBV29-1
CSETQGADTQYF
>TRBJ2-5|TRBV18
CASSPLAPTQETQYF
>TRBJ2-5|TRBV15
CATSLWREEGRRQETQYF
>TRBJ2-3|TRBV5-4
CASSPQAGRDTQYF
>TRBJ1-1|TRBV6-5
CASSYRATMNTEAFF
>TRBJ1-2|TRBV7-3
CASSLRANYGYTF
>TRBJ1-1|TRBV29-1
CSVGAMNTEAFF
>TRBJ2-1|TRBV2
CASSEAGESNEQFF
>TRBJ2-7|TRBV14
CASSQSAGPYEQYF
>TRBJ2-7|TRBV7-2
CASSSGLAGASYDEQYF
>TRBJ2-7|TRBV5-6
CASSLGPGLYEQYF
>TRBJ2-3|TRBV28
CASSPQGQDTQYF
>TRBJ2-3|TRBV10-3
CAITSGSHTDTQYF